The source of this T cell receptor beta chain is a study of blood T cell repertoires in COVID-19. Whole-study context: T cells, B-cell-depleted T cells, or PBMCs provided the cDNA or gDNA that served as material.

Some clones are missing from TCRdb's copy, which holds only in-frame ones; the method was immunoSEQ multiplex PCR. The table lists 250,000 or so clones, roughly 90% of them singletons. The V end lost 8 bases, the J end lost 0 bases, and 9 bases lay between the germline ends. CDR1 and CDR2 from the germline V gene are LNHDA and SQIVND (reference sequence). CDR3 size: 13 residues. The chain employs TRBV19 and TRBJ2-3; TRBD2 is a possible D gene (6 bases). The clonotype originates from a woman aged 25 to 39 with active or convalescent COVID-19. Material for sequencing was peripheral blood. The CDR3 nucleotides read TGTGCCAGTGGGGGGTCCAGCACAGATACGCAGTATTTT. Translation: CASGGSSTDTQYF.